One sample yielded the 26 T cell receptor beta chains listed below, sequenced in a study of cytomegalovirus exposure and HLA in healthy donors. Amplification used 60 Vbeta primers and 13 Jbeta primers. Assay: immunoSEQ multiplex PCR; the TCRdb copy retains only in-frame clones and omits some. The sample lists 170,000 or so clones; 84% were seen once. The sample consisted of PBMCs. Source of these receptors: a girl between 5 and 17 years old in good health and CMV-seropositive.

The chain employs TRBV5-1 and TRBJ1-5; TRBD1 aligns across 11 bases. The ends lost 4 bases at V and 8 bases at J; junction bases unmatched: 5. The CDR3 consists of 14 residues. Germline V gene lookup returns CDR1 SGHRS and CDR2 YFSETQ. CDR3 in amino acids: CASSAGTGGEPQHF. DNA of the CDR3: TGCGCCAGCAGCGCCGGGACAGGGGGAGAGCCCCAGCATTTT.

The chain recombines TRBV28 with TRBJ2-6; D unclear. Trimming left V 2 bases short and J 2 bases short, with 10 bases between. Germline CDR1 and CDR2: MDHEN and SYDVKM. CDR3 length: 16 amino acids. CDR3 sequence (DNA): TGTGCCAGCAGTTTAGTACTCCTGGCTGGGGCCAACGTCCTGACTTTC. It yields the protein CASSLVLLAGANVLTF.

J is TRBJ2-5 and V is TRBV5-4; TRBD1 might be the D (6 bases). The V and J ends lost 3 bases and 0 bases respectively, with 9 bases between them. This CDR3 spans 14 amino acids. Germline CDR1 SGHNT, CDR2 YYREEE (reference sequence). Written as DNA, the CDR3 is TGTGCCAGCAGCTCCGGACAGCACCAAGAGACCCAGTACTTC. As protein: CASSSGQHQETQYF. Variable domain in full (rest from reference TRBV5-4 and TRBJ2-5): ETGVTQSPTHLIKTRGQQVTLRCSSQSGHNTVSWYQQALGQGPQFIFQYYREEENGRGNFPPRFSGLQFPNYSSELNVNALELDDSALYLCASSSGQHQETQYFGPGTRLLVL.

The chain uses TRBV2 and TRBJ2-5, with D possibly TRBD1 on 7 matching bases. Germline V gene lookup returns CDR1 SNHLY and CDR2 FYNNEI. CDR3 length equals 13 residues. V was trimmed by 3 bases and J by 7 bases, leaving 12 bases between them. DNA of the CDR3: TGTGCCAGCAGTGAGGGGCAGGGGGGGACCCAGTACTTC. Protein product: CASSEGQGGTQYF.

The rearrangement links TRBV19 to TRBJ1-1; TRBD1 is a possible D gene (6 bases). Looked up from germline, CDR1 is LNHDA and CDR2 is SQIVND (reference sequence). With 5 bases removed from V and 1 base from J, the gap between germline ends came to 11 bases. This CDR3 has 14 residues. The DNA of the CDR3 is TGTGCCAGTAGTCCTTCGGGACAGAACACTGAAGCTTTCTTT. It is translated as CASSPSGQNTEAFF.

The rearrangement uses TRBV25-1 and TRBJ2-1, with D uncertain. CDR3 length: 11 residues. CDR1 is MGHDK and CDR2 is SYGVNS in the germline V gene. Trimming removed 1 base from V and 11 bases from J, with 6 bases in between. The CDR3: CASSELAQQFF. The CDR3 DNA reads TGTGCCAGCAGTGAATTGGCACAGCAGTTCTTC.

This clone was counted only a few times. The V and J genes are TRBV29-1 and TRBJ1-2; 9 bases map to TRBD1. Germline CDR1 and CDR2: SQVTM and ANQGSEA. This CDR3 is 12 amino acids long. V lost 6 bases, J lost 8 bases, and 7 bases stayed unmatched. The CDR3 coding sequence is TGCAGCGTATTACAGGGGGCTTGGGGCTACACCTTC. Its translation is CSVLQGAWGYTF. The complete variable domain, with remaining parts taken from reference TRBV29-1 and TRBJ1-2, reads SAVISQKPSRDICQRGTSLTIQCQVDSQVTMMFWYRQQPGQSLTLIATANQGSEATYESGFVIDKFPISRPNLTFSTLTVSNMSPEDSSIYLCSVLQGAWGYTFGSGTRLTVV.

The chain recombines TRBV6-5 with TRBJ1-1; D gene uncertain. The CDR3 covers 14 residues. Germline CDR1 and CDR2: MNHEY and SVGAGI. V lost 2 bases and J lost 0, with 7 bases in between. The CDR3 nucleotides are TGTGCCAGCAGTTACGGCAGGATGAACACTGAAGCTTTCTTT. This codes for CASSYGRMNTEAFF.

The chain couples TRBV6-1 to TRBJ1-5; the D gene is possibly TRBD1 (5 bases). This CDR3 is 15 amino acids long. Germline V gene sequence: CDR1 MNHNS, CDR2 SASEGT. The V end lost 4 bases, the J end lost 6 bases, and 16 bases lay between the germline ends. The CDR3 sequence is CASSVIVQGGQPQHF. The CDR3, as DNA: TGTGCCAGCAGTGTAATAGTGCAGGGTGGTCAGCCCCAGCATTTT.

The J gene is TRBJ1-5, the V gene TRBV10-3; 7 bases map to TRBD1. From germline, CDR1 is ENHRY and CDR2 SYGVKD. The CDR3 loop spans 15 amino acids. V was pared by 5 bases and J by 0 bases, with 4 bases of the junction left unmatched. The CDR3 region is CAISKTGDSNQPQHF. CDR3 bases: TGTGCCATCAGTAAAACAGGGGATAGCAATCAGCCCCAGCATTTT.

The chain carries TRBV19 and TRBJ1-2; 9 bases align to TRBD1. This CDR3 is 15 amino acids long. The junction had 8 bases not matched to a gene; V was cut back by 5 bases and J by 4 bases. Germline V CDR1 and CDR2: LNHDA, SQIVND (reference sequence). In nucleotides, the CDR3 is TGTGCCAGTAGTCCGGGACAGGGTGGTAGCTATGGCTACACCTTC. This translates into CASSPGQGGSYGYTF.

The chain uses TRBV28 and TRBJ1-2, with 10 bases that match TRBD1. The germline gives CDR1 MDHEN, CDR2 SYDVKM. The CDR3 has 17 residues. V lost 3 bases to trimming and J lost 5 bases; unmatched junction nucleotides: 12. CDR3 protein: CASSFPAPGQGPYGYTF. The CDR3 coding sequence is TGTGCCAGCAGTTTCCCTGCTCCGGGACAGGGGCCTTATGGCTACACCTTC.

V and J are TRBV5-1 and TRBJ1-1; possible D gene TRBD1, 6 bases. The CDR3 totals 15 residues. Germline V lookup: CDR1 SGHRS, CDR2 YFSETQ. Trimming took off 4 bases at V and 1 base at J, with 14 bases between the two ends. CDR3 nucleotides: TGCGCCAGCAGCCTGAGCTCGGGACAGAACACTGAAGCTTTCTTT. It translates to CASSLSSGQNTEAFF.

The sample holds one count of this clone. The chain recombines TRBV19 with TRBJ2-3; 9 bases line up with TRBD1. J was trimmed by 4 bases and V by 3 bases; bases with no gene match: 5. In germline, CDR1 is LNHDA, CDR2 SQIVND (reference sequence). The CDR3 sequence is 15 residues long. DNA for the CDR3: TGTGCCAGTAGTATCGACAGGGGGAAGTCAGATACGCAGTATTTT. Translating gives CASSIDRGKSDTQYF.

The genes are TRBV6-1 and TRBJ2-5, with 10 bases that match TRBD1. J gave up 4 bases and V 2 bases, and 1 base lay outside the gene matches. The germline V gene has CDR1 MNHNS and CDR2 SASEGT. There are 14 residues in the CDR3. The CDR3 spells CASSERDRGETQYF. The DNA for the CDR3 is TGTGCCAGCAGTGAACGGGACAGGGGAGAGACCCAGTACTTC.

The rearrangement uses TRBV5-6 and TRBJ1-2, with D perhaps TRBD1 (6 bases). CDR1 is SGHDT and CDR2 is YYEEEE in the germline V gene. The CDR3 is made up of 13 amino acids. V lost 5 bases and J lost 2, with 10 bases in between. The CDR3 loop reads CASRLGQNYGYTF. CDR3 nucleotide sequence: TGTGCCAGCAGACTAGGACAGAACTATGGCTACACCTTC.

The chain joins TRBV4-1 to TRBJ1-2; 9 bases map to TRBD1. Germline V gene sequence: CDR1 MGHRA, CDR2 YSYEKL. V trimming: 0 bases; J trimming: 7 bases; junction bases outside the gene matches: 12. CDR3 length: 17 amino acids. The DNA for the CDR3 is TGCGCCAGCAGCCAAGATGGGACAGGGAGCCGTATTAGTGGCTACACCTTC. Translation: CASSQDGTGSRISGYTF.

V gene TRBV11-3 combines with J gene TRBJ2-7, with a weak D call TRBD2 (5 bases). Trimming shortened V by 1 base and J by 5 bases, and 9 bases separated the two germline ends. Per germline, CDR1 SGHNT and CDR2 YENEEA. The CDR3 is 13 residues long. CDR3 sequence reads: CASSLAIGNEQYF. CDR3 nucleotides: TGTGCCAGCAGCTTAGCCATCGGGAACGAGCAGTACTTC.

The chain recombines TRBV5-1 with TRBJ1-1, with a possible D match to TRBD1 (6 bases). The length of the CDR3 is 17 residues. The ends were cut back, 0 bases at V and 4 bases at J, with 19 bases in the middle. Germline CDR1 is SGHRS and CDR2 is YFSETQ. The CDR3 protein is CASSLAPKTGGFTEAFF. CDR3 nucleotide sequence: TGCGCCAGCAGCTTGGCTCCGAAGACAGGTGGGTTCACTGAAGCTTTCTTT.

The chain has TRBV7-9 and TRBJ2-1; D unclear. Looked up from germline, CDR1 is SEHNR and CDR2 is FQNEAQ (reference sequence). The CDR3 sequence is 14 residues long. Between the trimmed V and J ends, which lost 5 bases and 4 bases, there was a span of 12 bases. As DNA, the CDR3 is TGTGCCAGCAGCCGTGTTGGGCCATACAATGAGCAGTTCTTC. This gives the protein CASSRVGPYNEQFF.

This rearrangement joins TRBV14 to TRBJ1-1; D is ambiguous. The V end was cut by 0 bases, the J end by 8 bases, with 7 bases between. Germline CDR1 is SGHDN and CDR2 is FVKESK. The CDR3 spans 12 residues. CDR3: CASSQDPGEAFF. CDR3 nucleotides: TGTGCCAGCAGCCAAGACCCGGGGGAAGCTTTCTTT. Drawing the rest from reference TRBV14 and TRBJ1-1, the complete variable domain is EAGVTQFPSHSVIEKGQTVTLRCDPISGHDNLYWYRRVMGKEIKFLLHFVKESKQDESGMPNNRFLAERTGGTYSTLKVQPAELEDSGVYFCASSQDPGEAFFGQGTRLTVV.

CDR3 sequence reads: CAISESTRQSYGYTF. The CDR3 DNA follows: TGTGCCATCAGTGAGTCGACTCGACAGTCCTATGGCTACACCTTC. This sequence joins TRBV10-3 and TRBJ1-2, with D possibly being TRBD1 (5 bases). Germline loops: CDR1 ENHRY, CDR2 SYGVKD. Trimming left V 0 bases short and J 4 bases short, with 12 bases between. The length of the CDR3 is 15 residues.

This rearrangement joins TRBV5-1 to TRBJ1-1; D call uncertain. Trimming cost V 2 bases and J 8 bases, with 16 bases left between them. The germline CDR1 and CDR2 sequences are SGHRS and YFSETQ. There are 14 residues in the CDR3. DNA for the CDR3: TGCGCCAGCAGCTTTACTACTTCGGGTACAGAAGCTTTCTTT. Its translation: CASSFTTSGTEAFF. The full variable domain, its missing parts supplied by reference TRBV5-1 and TRBJ1-1, is KAGVTQTPRYLIKTRGQQVTLSCSPISGHRSVSWYQQTPGQGLQFLFEYFSETQRNKGNFPGRFSGRQFSNSRSEMNVSTLELGDSALYLCASSFTTSGTEAFFGQGTRLTVV.

This chain uses TRBV5-1 with TRBJ1-1, with D uncertain. The CDR3 is made up of 15 amino acids. The V gene lost 4 bases and the J gene lost 1 base, with 14 bases spanning the gap. CDR1 SGHRS and CDR2 YFSETQ come from the germline V gene. The CDR3, as DNA: TGCGCCAGCAGCCTCGGGGAAAACAGGAACACTGAAGCTTTCTTT. Protein: CASSLGENRNTEAFF. Based on the CDR3 plus reference TRBV5-1 and TRBJ1-1, the full variable domain is KAGVTQTPRYLIKTRGQQVTLSCSPISGHRSVSWYQQTPGQGLQFLFEYFSETQRNKGNFPGRFSGRQFSNSRSEMNVSTLELGDSALYLCASSLGENRNTEAFFGQGTRLTVV.

The J gene is TRBJ2-1, the V gene TRBV6-5; no clear D gene. V was clipped by 0 bases and J by 4 bases, with 13 bases between them. CDR1 is MNHEY, CDR2 SVGAGI, per germline. The CDR3 has 16 residues. The CDR3 region has the DNA TGTGCCAGCAGTTACTCGATCGACTCACTGTACAATGAGCAGTTCTTC. Its protein is CASSYSIDSLYNEQFF.

Only a few counts were recorded for this clone. The rearrangement uses TRBV27 and TRBJ1-1; 7 nucleotides agree with TRBD1. This CDR3 spans 16 amino acids. Germline loops: CDR1 MNHEY, CDR2 SMNVEV (reference sequence). With V trimmed by 6 bases and J by 1 base, 11 bases remained unmatched. The CDR3 DNA reads as TGTGCCAGCAGACCATTATTGAGACAGGGGAACACTGAAGCTTTCTTT. Translating gives CASRPLLRQGNTEAFF.